The clone carrying this TCR beta chain has ten or more counts. Its antigen remains unknown. The sample belongs to a study of response to subunit inactivated influenza vaccine. Regarding the study as a whole: There was a suggestion from the authors that each seasonal influenza vaccination recruits few new T cells.

TCRdb used MiXCR to reprocess the RT-PCR reads, holding one entry per CDR3 protein. The repertoire holds some 520,000 distinct CDR3 sequences, about 15% seen once, with 3% to 3.5% in the top ten. Trimming took 0 bases from V and 6 from J, leaving 6 bases between them. Germline CDR1 DFQATT, CDR2 SNEGSKA (reference sequence). There are 13 residues in the CDR3. The chain joins TRBV20-1 to TRBJ1-6, with no clear D. The sequence was obtained from a man aged 50 to 69 who received an inactivated influenza vaccine. Sample: CD4+ T cells sorted from PBMCs, taken around 2 years after vaccination. CDR3 sequence (DNA): TGCAGTGCTAGAGACTCGGCTAATTCACCCCTCCACTTT. Its protein is CSARDSANSPLHF.